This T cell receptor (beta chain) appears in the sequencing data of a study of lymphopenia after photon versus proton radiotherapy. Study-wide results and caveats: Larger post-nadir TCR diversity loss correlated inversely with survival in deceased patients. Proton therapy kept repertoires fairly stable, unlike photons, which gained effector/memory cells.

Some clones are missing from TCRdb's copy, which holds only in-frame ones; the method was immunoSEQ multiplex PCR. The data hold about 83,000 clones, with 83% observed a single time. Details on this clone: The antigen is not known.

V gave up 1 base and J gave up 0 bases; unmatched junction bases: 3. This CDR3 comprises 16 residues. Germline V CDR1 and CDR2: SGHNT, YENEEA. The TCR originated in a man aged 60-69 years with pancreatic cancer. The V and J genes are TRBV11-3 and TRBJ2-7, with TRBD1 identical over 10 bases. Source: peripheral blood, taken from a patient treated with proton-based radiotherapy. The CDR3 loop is CASSLGTGGSSYEQYF. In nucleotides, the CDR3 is TGTGCCAGCAGCTTAGGGACAGGGGGAAGCTCCTACGAGCAGTACTTC.